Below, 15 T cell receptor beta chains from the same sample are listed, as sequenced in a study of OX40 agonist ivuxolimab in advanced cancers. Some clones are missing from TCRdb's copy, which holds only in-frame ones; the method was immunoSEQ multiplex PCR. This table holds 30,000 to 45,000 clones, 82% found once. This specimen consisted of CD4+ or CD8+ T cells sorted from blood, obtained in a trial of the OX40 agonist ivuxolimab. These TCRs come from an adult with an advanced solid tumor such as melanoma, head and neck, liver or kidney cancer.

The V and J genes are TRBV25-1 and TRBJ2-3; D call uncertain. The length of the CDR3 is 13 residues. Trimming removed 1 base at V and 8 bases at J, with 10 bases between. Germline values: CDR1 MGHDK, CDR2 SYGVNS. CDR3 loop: CASSEWVIGTQYF. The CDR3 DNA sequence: TGTGCCAGCAGTGAATGGGTAATAGGTACGCAGTATTTT.

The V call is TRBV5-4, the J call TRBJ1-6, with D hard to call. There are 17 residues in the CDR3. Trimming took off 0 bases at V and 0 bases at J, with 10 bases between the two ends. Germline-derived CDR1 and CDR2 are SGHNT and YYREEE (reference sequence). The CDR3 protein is CASSLGGVSSYNSPLHF. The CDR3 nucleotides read TGTGCCAGCAGCTTGGGGGGTGTTAGCTCCTATAATTCACCCCTCCACTTT.

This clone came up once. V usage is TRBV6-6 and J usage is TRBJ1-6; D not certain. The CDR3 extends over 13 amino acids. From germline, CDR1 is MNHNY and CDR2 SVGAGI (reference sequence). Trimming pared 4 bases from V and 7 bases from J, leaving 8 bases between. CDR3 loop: CASSWQQNSPLHF. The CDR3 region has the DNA TGTGCCAGCAGTTGGCAACAAAATTCACCCCTCCACTTT.

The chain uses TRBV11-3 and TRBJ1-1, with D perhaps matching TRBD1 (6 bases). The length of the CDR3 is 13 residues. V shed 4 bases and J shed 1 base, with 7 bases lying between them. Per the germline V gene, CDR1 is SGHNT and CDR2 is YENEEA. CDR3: CASSWTENTEAFF. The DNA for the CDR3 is TGTGCCAGCAGCTGGACAGAGAACACTGAAGCTTTCTTT.

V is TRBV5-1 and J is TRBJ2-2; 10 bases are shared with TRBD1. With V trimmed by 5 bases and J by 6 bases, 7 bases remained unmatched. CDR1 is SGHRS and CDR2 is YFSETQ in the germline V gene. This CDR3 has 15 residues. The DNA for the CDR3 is TGCGCCAGCAGGTCGACAGGGGGCGAGGCCGGGGAGCTGTTTTTT. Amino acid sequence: CASRSTGGEAGELFF.

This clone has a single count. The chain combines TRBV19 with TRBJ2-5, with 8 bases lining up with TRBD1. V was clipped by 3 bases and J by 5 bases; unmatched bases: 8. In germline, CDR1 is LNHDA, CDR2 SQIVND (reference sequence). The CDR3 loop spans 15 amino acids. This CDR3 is CASSIPGTGRETQYF. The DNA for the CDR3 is TGTGCCAGTAGTATTCCGGGGACAGGCAGGGAGACCCAGTACTTC.

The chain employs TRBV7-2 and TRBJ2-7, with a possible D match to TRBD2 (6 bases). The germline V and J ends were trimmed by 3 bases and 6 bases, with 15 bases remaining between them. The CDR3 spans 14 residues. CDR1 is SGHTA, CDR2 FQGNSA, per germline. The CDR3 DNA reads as TGTGCCAGCAGCTTCTCCCCGGGGGACGGCGAGCAGTACTTC. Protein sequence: CASSFSPGDGEQYF.

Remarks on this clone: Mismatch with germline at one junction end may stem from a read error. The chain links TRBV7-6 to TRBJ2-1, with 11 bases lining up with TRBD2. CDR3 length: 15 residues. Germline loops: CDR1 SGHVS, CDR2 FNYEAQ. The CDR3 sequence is CASSLAGGPNNEQFF. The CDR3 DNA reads TGTGCCAGCAGTTTAGCGGGGGGGCCCAACAATGAGCAGTTCTTC.

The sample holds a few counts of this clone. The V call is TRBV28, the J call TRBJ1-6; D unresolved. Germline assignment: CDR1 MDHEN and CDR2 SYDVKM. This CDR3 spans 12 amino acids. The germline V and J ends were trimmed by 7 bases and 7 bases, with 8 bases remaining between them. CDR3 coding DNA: TGTGCCAGCATGCAGCCCAATTCACCCCTCCACTTT. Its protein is CASMQPNSPLHF.

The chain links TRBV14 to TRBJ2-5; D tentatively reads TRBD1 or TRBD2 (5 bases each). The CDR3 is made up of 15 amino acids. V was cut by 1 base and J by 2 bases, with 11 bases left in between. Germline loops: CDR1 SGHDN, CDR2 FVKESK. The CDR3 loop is CASSQGGAAQETQYF. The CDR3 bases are TGTGCCAGCAGCCAAGGAGGGGCAGCACAAGAGACCCAGTACTTC. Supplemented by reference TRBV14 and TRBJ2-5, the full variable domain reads EAGVTQFPSHSVIEKGQTVTLRCDPISGHDNLYWYRRVMGKEIKFLLHFVKESKQDESGMPNNRFLAERTGGTYSTLKVQPAELEDSGVYFCASSQGGAAQETQYFGPGTRLLVL.

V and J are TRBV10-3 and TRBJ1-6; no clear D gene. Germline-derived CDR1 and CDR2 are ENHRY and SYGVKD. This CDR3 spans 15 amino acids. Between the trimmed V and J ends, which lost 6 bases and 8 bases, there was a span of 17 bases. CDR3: CAIRALGSLDSPLHF. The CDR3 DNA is TGTGCCATCAGGGCACTCGGGTCCCTGGATTCACCCCTCCACTTT.

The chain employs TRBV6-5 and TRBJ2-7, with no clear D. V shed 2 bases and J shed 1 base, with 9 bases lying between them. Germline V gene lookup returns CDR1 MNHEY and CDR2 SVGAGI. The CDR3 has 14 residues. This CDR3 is CASSYGVGSYEQYF. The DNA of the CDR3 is TGTGCCAGCAGTTACGGAGTCGGGTCCTACGAGCAGTACTTC.

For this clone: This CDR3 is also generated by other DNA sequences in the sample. CDR3 in amino acids: CASSYLETQYF. CDR3 nucleotide sequence: TGTGCCAGCAGTTACTTAGAGACCCAGTACTTC. V usage is TRBV6-5 and J usage is TRBJ2-5, with D unclear. Germline CDR1 and CDR2: MNHEY and SVGAGI. V lost 1 base and J lost 4, with 1 base in between. The length of the CDR3 is 11 residues.

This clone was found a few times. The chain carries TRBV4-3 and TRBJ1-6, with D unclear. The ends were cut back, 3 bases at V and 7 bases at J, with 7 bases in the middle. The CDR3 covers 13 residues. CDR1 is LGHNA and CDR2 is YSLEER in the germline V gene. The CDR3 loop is CASSQQANSPLHF. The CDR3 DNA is TGCGCCAGCAGCCAGCAGGCGAATTCACCCCTCCACTTT.

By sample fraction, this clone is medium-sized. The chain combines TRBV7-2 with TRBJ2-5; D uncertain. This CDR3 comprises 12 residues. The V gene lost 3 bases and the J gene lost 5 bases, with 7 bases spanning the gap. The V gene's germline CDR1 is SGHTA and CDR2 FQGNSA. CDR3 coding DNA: TGTGCCAGCAGCTTCAACTGGGAGACCCAGTACTTC. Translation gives CASSFNWETQYF.